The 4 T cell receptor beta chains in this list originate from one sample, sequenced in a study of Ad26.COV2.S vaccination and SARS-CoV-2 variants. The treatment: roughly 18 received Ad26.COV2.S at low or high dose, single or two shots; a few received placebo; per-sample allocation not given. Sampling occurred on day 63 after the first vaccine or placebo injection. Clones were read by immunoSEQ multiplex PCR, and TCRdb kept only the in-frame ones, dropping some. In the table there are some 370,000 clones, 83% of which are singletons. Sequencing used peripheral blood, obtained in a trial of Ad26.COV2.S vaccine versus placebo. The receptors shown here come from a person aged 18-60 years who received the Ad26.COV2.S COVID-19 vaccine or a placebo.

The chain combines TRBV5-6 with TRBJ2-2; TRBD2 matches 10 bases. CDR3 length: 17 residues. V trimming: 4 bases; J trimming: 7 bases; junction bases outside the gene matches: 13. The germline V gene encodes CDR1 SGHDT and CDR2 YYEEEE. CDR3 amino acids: CASSPGWLAGASGELFF. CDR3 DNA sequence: TGTGCCAGCAGCCCCGGCTGGCTAGCGGGAGCGAGCGGGGAGCTGTTTTTT.

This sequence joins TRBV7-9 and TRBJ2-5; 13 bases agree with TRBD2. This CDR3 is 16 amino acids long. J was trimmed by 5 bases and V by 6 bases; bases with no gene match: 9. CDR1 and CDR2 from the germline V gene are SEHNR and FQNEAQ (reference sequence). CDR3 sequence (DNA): TGTGCCAGCAGACCCCTTACTAGCGGGGGGGATGAGACCCAGTACTTC. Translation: CASRPLTSGGDETQYF.

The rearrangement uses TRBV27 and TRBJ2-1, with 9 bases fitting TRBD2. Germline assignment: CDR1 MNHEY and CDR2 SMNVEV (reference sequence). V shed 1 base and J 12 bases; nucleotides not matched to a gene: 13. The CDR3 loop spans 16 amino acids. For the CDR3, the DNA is TGTGCCAGCAGTTTATTAAGTAGCGGGAGACCGGGGCGGCAGTTCTTC. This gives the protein CASSLLSSGRPGRQFF.

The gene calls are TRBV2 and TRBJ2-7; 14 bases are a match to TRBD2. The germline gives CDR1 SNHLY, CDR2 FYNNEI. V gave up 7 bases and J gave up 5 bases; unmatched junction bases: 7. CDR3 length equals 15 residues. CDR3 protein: CASNSWGLAGDEQYF. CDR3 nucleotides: TGTGCCAGCAACAGTTGGGGACTAGCGGGAGACGAGCAGTACTTC.